The sequence of this TCR beta chain was determined in a study of T cells in Graves' hyperthyroidism and ophthalmopathy. This clonotype turned up a few times. Ophthalmopathy cases scored 3 or more on the Clinical Activity Score and 4 or more on NOSPECS grade, with duration below 3 months. Amplification of TCR beta CDR3 regions used RNA as the template. The HTBI set primed first-round TCR CDR3 RT-PCR. A single record per CDR3 protein comes from TCRdb applying MiXCR to the multiplex PCR reads. This sample yields hundreds of thousands of distinct CDR3 sequences, of which about 20% are seen a single time; around a third belongs to the top ten. Germline loops: CDR1 SQVTM, CDR2 ANQGSEA. Losses at the gene ends were 6 bases for V and 7 bases for J; bases not matched to a gene: 7. The CDR3 totals 12 residues.

The sequence was obtained from a man aged 25 to 40 with Graves' ophthalmopathy. Sequenced material: blood. The genes are TRBV29-1 and TRBJ1-2, with 8 bases identical to TRBD1. The CDR3 reads CSVTGEIGGYTF. DNA of the CDR3: TGCAGCGTGACAGGGGAAATTGGTGGCTACACCTTC.